Described below is a single TCR beta chain sequence and its context. Libraries were prepared by immunoSEQ multiplex PCR; TCRdb keeps only in-frame clonotypes and omits some of them. The profile shows about 200,000 clones, about 90% of them singletons. This sample is drawn from a study of blood T cell repertoires in COVID-19. Across the study: The United States, Italy and Spain were the sources of the acute and convalescent COVID-19 samples. PBMCs, B-cell-depleted T cells, or T cells were the source of the cDNA or gDNA that made up the material.

The origin of this receptor is a man aged 55 to 69 with active or convalescent COVID-19. Material: peripheral blood.

CDR3 amino acids: CASSLRGTYEQYF. CDR3 sequence (DNA): TGTGCCAGCAGCTTGAGGGGAACCTACGAGCAGTACTTC. V usage is TRBV5-6 and J usage is TRBJ2-7; D possibly corresponds to TRBD1 (5 bases). CDR3 length: 13 residues. Germline CDR1 SGHDT, CDR2 YYEEEE. V lost 1 base and J lost 2, with 7 bases in between.